The rows below give T cell receptor beta chains drawn from one sample of a study of Graves' ophthalmopathy and Graves' hyperthyroidism. TCRdb re-analysed the multiplex PCR reads in MiXCR, keeping a single row per CDR3 protein. This sample yields over 150,000 distinct CDR3 sequences, of which approximately 40% are seen a single time; around 5.8% belongs to the top ten. The sample was peripheral blood. The receptors were sampled from a woman aged 40 to 50 with Graves' ophthalmopathy. CDR3s include the opening cysteine and the closing phenylalanine or tryptophan. D genes are given only for firm matches. For some rows the clone size is stated as once, few or many, or as a class when expanded; others skip it.

DNA	CDR3	size	V	J	D	length
TGTGCCAGCAGTGGAAAGGACAGGGGGCGCGTGCAGTACTTC	CASSGKDRGRVQYF	few	TRBV6-2/TRBV6-3	TRBJ2-7	TRBD1	14
TGCAGTGCAACATATAATAGCGGGAGACTAGCGGGAGTCGGAGGTGCCAAAAACATTCAGTACTTC	CSATYNSGRLAGVGGAKNIQYF	many	TRBV20-1	TRBJ2-4	TRBD2	22
TGTGCCAGCAGCTTAGGGAGGGAGTTAGATGAAGCTTTCTTT	CASSLGRELDEAFF	-	TRBV11-2	TRBJ1-1	-	14
TGTGCCAGTAGTATTAGGCGTGTGGACACTGAAGCTTTCTTT	CASSIRRVDTEAFF	-	TRBV19	TRBJ1-1	-	14
TGTGCCAGCAGCGAACAGGGGGCCTATGGCTACACCTTC	CASSEQGAYGYTF	many	TRBV6-1	TRBJ1-2	TRBD1	13
TGTGCCAGCAGCCAAGATCCGCGCAGCCTTAGCAATCAGCCCCAGCATTTT	CASSQDPRSLSNQPQHF	many	TRBV4-2	TRBJ1-5	-	17
TGTGCCAGCAGTTTAGTTTATAGAAGGAATTCACCCCTCCACTTT	CASSLVYRRNSPLHF	many	TRBV28	TRBJ1-6	-	15
TGTGCCAGCAGTTACTCGTGGCTGGGACGGGAGGCCAAAAACATTCAGTACTTC	CASSYSWLGREAKNIQYF	-	TRBV6-5	TRBJ2-4	-	18
TGTGCCAGCAGTTACTCGTGGTACTCTCAGTCCGGCGAGCAGTACTTC	CASSYSWYSQSGEQYF	once	TRBV6-5	TRBJ2-7	-	16
TGTGCCAGCAGTTACTCGATCGGCCAGGGGGCGAACACTGAAGCTTTCTTT	CASSYSIGQGANTEAFF	-	TRBV6-5	TRBJ1-1	TRBD1	17
TGCAGCGTTGAGAGGGGGTGGACAGGAGACCAAGAGACCCAGTACTTC	CSVERGWTGDQETQYF	many	TRBV29-1	TRBJ2-5	TRBD1	16
TGTGCCAGCAGTTGGACAGGGAGCTCCTACGAGCAGTACTTC	CASSWTGSSYEQYF	many	TRBV2	TRBJ2-7	TRBD1	14
TGTGCCAGCAGTCCAGACTATGGCTACACCTTC	CASSPDYGYTF	many	TRBV28	TRBJ1-2	-	11
TGTGCCAGCAGCCCGTCACTAGCGGGGAGAGAGACCCAGTACTTC	CASSPSLAGRETQYF	-	TRBV11-1	TRBJ2-5	TRBD2	15
TGTGCCAGCAGCCTCACGGAGGACAGAAAAATCTCTGGAAACACCATATATTTT	CASSLTEDRKISGNTIYF	many	TRBV11-1	TRBJ1-3	-	18
TGTGCCAGCAGTGAAGTGATCGTCGCCGGGTTTCCGGCAAACACTGAAGCTTTCTTT	CASSEVIVAGFPANTEAFF	many	TRBV6-1	TRBJ1-1	-	19
TGTGCCAAAGAAGCGGGGTACCAAGAGACCCAGTACTTC	CAKEAGYQETQYF	many	TRBV2	TRBJ2-5	TRBD2	13
TGTGCCAGCAGCAGGCGGGAATACTACGAGCAGTACTTC	CASSRREYYEQYF	many	TRBV7-9	TRBJ2-7	-	13
TGTGCCAGCAGCTTAGGGGACAGGGGAATTTACGAGCAGTACTTC	CASSLGDRGIYEQYF	-	TRBV7-2	TRBJ2-7	TRBD1	15
TGTGCCAGCAGCTCCAGGGAAACCTCTGGCTACACCTTC	CASSSRETSGYTF	many	TRBV12-3/TRBV12-4	TRBJ1-2	-	13
TGTGCCAGCAGTTACGCCATTTTGCAGGAGTCCTACGAGCAGTACTTC	CASSYAILQESYEQYF	many	TRBV6-2/TRBV6-3	TRBJ2-7	-	16
TGCAGTGCTAGCGTTCTCAGGAATCATGCAGCTTTCTTT	CSASVLRNHAAFF	-	TRBV20-1	TRBJ1-1	-	13
TGTGCCAGCAGTGAATATCAGGGGCAGCAGCGGTACTTC	CASSEYQGQQRYF	-	TRBV2	TRBJ2-7	-	13
TGTGCCAGCGGCAGGGGCACTGAAGCTTTCTTT	CASGRGTEAFF	many	TRBV6-2/TRBV6-3	TRBJ1-1	-	11
TGTGCCAGCAGTTACTCGTTCTGGGGAACCAACTATGGCTACACCTTC	CASSYSFWGTNYGYTF	-	TRBV6-5	TRBJ1-2	-	16
TGTGCCAGCAGTTACGAGGGACAGGGGGCCTACGAGCAGTACTTC	CASSYEGQGAYEQYF	once	TRBV6-5	TRBJ2-7	TRBD1	15
TGTGCCATCACTACATCTCAGGGACTGAACACCGGGGAGCTGTTTTTT	CAITTSQGLNTGELFF	-	TRBV10-3	TRBJ2-2	-	16
TGTGCCAGCAGCCTCCGGGACAGAGGCGATTCACCCCTCCACTTT	CASSLRDRGDSPLHF	many	TRBV2	TRBJ1-6	TRBD1	15
TGTGCTAGTGGTCCCGGGACACCGGGTGGAGAGGCCCAGTACTTC	CASGPGTPGGEAQYF	many	TRBV12-5	TRBJ2-5	-	15
TGTGCCAGCATGGGGGGTCACACTGAAGCTTTCTTT	CASMGGHTEAFF	-	TRBV27	TRBJ1-1	-	12
TGTGCCAGCAGGGGGGTAGGAGGGGCGATCGGCAATCAGCCCCAGCATTTT	CASRGVGGAIGNQPQHF	-	TRBV28	TRBJ1-5	-	17
TGCGCCAGCAGCCAAGTTGTGCAGGTGTGGAGTGCCCTCCACTTT	CASSQVVQVWSALHF	many	TRBV4-1	TRBJ1-6	-	15
TGCAGTGCTAAACAGGGATGGAAAACTGAAGCTTTCTTT	CSAKQGWKTEAFF	-	TRBV20-1	TRBJ1-1	-	13
TGCAGTGCTAGAATCCCCACAGGGGGGGGTGGCTACACCTTC	CSARIPTGGGGYTF	many	TRBV20-1	TRBJ1-2	TRBD1	14
TGTGCCAGCAGCGTGACAGGACGGACCGGGGAGCTGTTTTTT	CASSVTGRTGELFF	many	TRBV7-8	TRBJ2-2	-	14
TGTGCCAGCTCACCAAAGGGGGTGGTCACTGAAGCTTTCTTT	CASSPKGVVTEAFF	many	TRBV18	TRBJ1-1	-	14
TGTGCCATTTCGACGGGACTAGAATCCAACGAGCAGTACTTC	CAISTGLESNEQYF	-	TRBV28	TRBJ2-7	TRBD2	14
TGTGCCAGCAGTGGGGGACAGGACTTGACCCAGTACTTC	CASSGGQDLTQYF	many	TRBV6-1	TRBJ2-5	TRBD1	13
TGTGCCAGCAGCTCGCAGGGACAAGAAGCTTTCTTT	CASSSQGQEAFF	-	TRBV7-8	TRBJ1-1	-	12
TGCACCGTATCGACCGTACAATGGAGCACTGAAGCTTTCTTT	CTVSTVQWSTEAFF	-	TRBV29-1	TRBJ1-1	-	14
TGCAGTGCTAGAGTTATCTATGGCTACACCTTC	CSARVIYGYTF	many	TRBV20-1	TRBJ1-2	-	11
TGTGCCAGCAGTTACTCGGAGAGCAACACTGAAGCTTTCTTT	CASSYSESNTEAFF	few	TRBV6-2/TRBV6-3	TRBJ1-1	-	14
TGTGCCAGCAGCTTAGACTCAGGGGTTTCACCCCTCCACTTT	CASSLDSGVSPLHF	many	TRBV7-9	TRBJ1-6	-	14
TGTGCCACCAGTGATTGGGGTCAGGACCGCGCAGCTTTCTTT	CATSDWGQDRAAFF	many	TRBV24-1	TRBJ1-1	-	14
TGTGCCAGCGGTTCTTTAGTAGCAGAGACCCAGTACTTC	CASGSLVAETQYF	-	TRBV12-3/TRBV12-4	TRBJ2-5	-	13
TGTGCCAGCAGTTTGCATGAGGGGAACAATCAGCCCCAGCATTTT	CASSLHEGNNQPQHF	-	TRBV12-3/TRBV12-4	TRBJ1-5	-	15
TGTGCCAGCAGTTTCAGGGTTGATGAGACCCAGTACTTC	CASSFRVDETQYF	few	TRBV12-3/TRBV12-4	TRBJ2-5	-	13
TGTGCCAGCACCAGAGCGGGAGAAGAAGAGACCCAGTACTTC	CASTRAGEEETQYF	-	TRBV7-2	TRBJ2-5	TRBD2	14
TGTGCCAGCACCACCGAGCTAGGGAGAGAAGAGACCCAGTACTTC	CASTTELGREETQYF	many	TRBV6-5	TRBJ2-5	-	15
TGTGCCTCAGACACGAGGGGAGACCCAATTTTTATGAACACTGAAGCTTTCTTT	CASDTRGDPIFMNTEAFF	-	TRBV10-3	TRBJ1-1	-	18